The clone carrying this T cell receptor (beta chain) was recorded a few times. The data stem from a study of blood T cell repertoires in COVID-19. V lost 5 bases, J lost 13 bases, and 11 bases stayed unmatched. The CDR3 is made up of 13 amino acids. Germline V gene sequence: CDR1 SGHTA, CDR2 FQGTGA. Per the original data handling: The assay estimated nucleated cells by amplifying reference gene primers. Sequencing used immunoSEQ multiplex PCR; TCRdb keeps in-frame clones, though not all of them. V, J and clone size were drawn from that table, and D and trimming were deduced from the DNA. This sample has roughly 220,000 clones, with approximately 80% found just once.

This chain uses TRBV7-3 with TRBJ2-1; TRBD1 matches 7 bases. This receptor was identified in a woman aged 60-75 years who had recovered from COVID-19. Sequencing was done on a sample of peripheral blood. CDR3 protein: CASSHNTGATQFF. CDR3 DNA: TGTGCCAGCAGCCACAACACAGGGGCCACCCAGTTCTTC.